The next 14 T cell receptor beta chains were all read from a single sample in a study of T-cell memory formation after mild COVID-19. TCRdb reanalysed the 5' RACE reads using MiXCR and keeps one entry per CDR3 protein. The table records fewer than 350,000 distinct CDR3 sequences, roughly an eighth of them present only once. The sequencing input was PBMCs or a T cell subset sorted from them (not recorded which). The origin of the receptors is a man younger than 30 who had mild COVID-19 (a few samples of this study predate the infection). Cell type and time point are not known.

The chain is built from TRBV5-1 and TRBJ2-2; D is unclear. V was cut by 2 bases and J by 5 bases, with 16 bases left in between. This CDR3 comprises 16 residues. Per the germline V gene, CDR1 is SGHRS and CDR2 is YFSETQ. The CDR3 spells CASSFGQSVGTGELFF. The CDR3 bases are TGCGCCAGCAGCTTTGGGCAGTCGGTGGGGACCGGGGAGCTGTTTTTT.

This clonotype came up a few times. Here the CDR3 reads CASSLGEVRTEAFF. CDR3 nucleotides: TGTGCCAGCAGTTTAGGAGAGGTGCGGACTGAAGCTTTCTTT. The chain is built from TRBV12-3 or TRBV12-4 and TRBJ1-1; D remains unclear. This CDR3 contains 14 residues. The V gene lost 1 base and the J gene lost 5 bases, with 11 bases spanning the gap.

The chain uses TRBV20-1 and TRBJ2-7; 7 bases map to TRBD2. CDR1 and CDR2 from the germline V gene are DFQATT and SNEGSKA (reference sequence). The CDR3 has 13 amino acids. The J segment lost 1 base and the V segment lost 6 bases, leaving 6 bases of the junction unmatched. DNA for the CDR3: TGCAGTGCGACCGGGGGACTATCCTACGAGCAGTACTTC. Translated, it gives CSATGGLSYEQYF.

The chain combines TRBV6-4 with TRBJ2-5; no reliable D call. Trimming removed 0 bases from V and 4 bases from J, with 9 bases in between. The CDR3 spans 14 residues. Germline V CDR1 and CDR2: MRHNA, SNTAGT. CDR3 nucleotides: TGTGCCAGCAGTGACTCGAACGGCCTAGAGACCCAGTACTTC. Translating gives CASSDSNGLETQYF.

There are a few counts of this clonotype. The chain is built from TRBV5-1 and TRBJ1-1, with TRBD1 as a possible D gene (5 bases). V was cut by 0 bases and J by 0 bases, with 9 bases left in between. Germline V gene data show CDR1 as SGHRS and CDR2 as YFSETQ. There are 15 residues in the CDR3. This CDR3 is CASSLGGVVNTEAFF. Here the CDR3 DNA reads TGCGCCAGCAGCTTGGGAGGGGTTGTGAACACTGAAGCTTTCTTT.

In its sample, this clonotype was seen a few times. This CDR3 is CASIGLAGDQETQYF. The CDR3 bases are TGTGCCAGCATTGGACTAGCGGGCGACCAAGAGACCCAGTACTTC. This chain joins TRBV12-3 or TRBV12-4 and TRBJ2-5; the match to TRBD2 covers 11 bases. J gave up 0 bases and V 7 bases, and 4 bases lay outside the gene matches. This CDR3 comprises 15 residues.

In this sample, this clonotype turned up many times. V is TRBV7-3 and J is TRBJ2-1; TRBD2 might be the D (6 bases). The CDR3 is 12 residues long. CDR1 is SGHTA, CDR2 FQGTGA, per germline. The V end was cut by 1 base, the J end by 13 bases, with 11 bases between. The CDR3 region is CASSLMGGEQFF. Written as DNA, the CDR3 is TGTGCCAGCAGCTTAATGGGCGGGGAACAGTTCTTC.

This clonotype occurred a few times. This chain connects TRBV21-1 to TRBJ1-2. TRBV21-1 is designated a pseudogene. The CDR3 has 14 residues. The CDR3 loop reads CASSKYTAGYGYTF. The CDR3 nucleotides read TGTGCCAGCAGCAAATATACGGCGGGCTATGGCTACACCTTC.

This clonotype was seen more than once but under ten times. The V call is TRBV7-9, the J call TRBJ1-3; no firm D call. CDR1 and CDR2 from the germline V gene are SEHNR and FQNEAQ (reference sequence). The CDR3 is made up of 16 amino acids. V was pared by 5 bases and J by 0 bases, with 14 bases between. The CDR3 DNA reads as TGTGCCAGCAGCCCCGGAGGAGCCAGCTCTGGAAACACCATATATTTT. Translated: CASSPGGASSGNTIYF.

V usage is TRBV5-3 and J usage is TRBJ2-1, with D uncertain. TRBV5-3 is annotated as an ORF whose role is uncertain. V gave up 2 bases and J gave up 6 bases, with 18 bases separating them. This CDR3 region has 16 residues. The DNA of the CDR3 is TGTGCCAGAAGCTTAGGGTACGGGTCCGTTCTCAATGAGCAGTTCTTC. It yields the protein CARSLGYGSVLNEQFF.

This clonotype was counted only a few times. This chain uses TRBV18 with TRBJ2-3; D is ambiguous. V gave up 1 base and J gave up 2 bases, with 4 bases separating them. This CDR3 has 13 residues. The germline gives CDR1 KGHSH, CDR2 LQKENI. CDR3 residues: CASSPRHTDTQYF. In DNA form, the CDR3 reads TGTGCCAGCTCACCACGACACACAGATACGCAGTATTTT.

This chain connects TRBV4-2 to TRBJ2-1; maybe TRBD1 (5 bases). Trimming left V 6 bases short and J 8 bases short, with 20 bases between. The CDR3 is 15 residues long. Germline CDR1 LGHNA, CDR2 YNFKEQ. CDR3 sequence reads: CASRSLEGDFDEQFF. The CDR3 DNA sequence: TGTGCCAGCAGAAGTCTAGAAGGGGATTTCGATGAGCAGTTCTTC.

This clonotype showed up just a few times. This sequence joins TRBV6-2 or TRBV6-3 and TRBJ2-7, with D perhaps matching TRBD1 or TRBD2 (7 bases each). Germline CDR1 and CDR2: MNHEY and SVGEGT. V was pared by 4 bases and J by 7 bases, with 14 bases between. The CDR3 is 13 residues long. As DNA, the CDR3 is TGTGCCAGCAGTTGGGAGGGGGCCTGGGAGCAGTACTTC. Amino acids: CASSWEGAWEQYF.

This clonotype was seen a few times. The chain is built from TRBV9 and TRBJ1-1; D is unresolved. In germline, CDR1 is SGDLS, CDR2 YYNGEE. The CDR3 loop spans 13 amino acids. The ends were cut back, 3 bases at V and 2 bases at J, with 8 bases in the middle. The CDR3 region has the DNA TGTGCCAGCAGCGCGACGGCTAACACTGAAGCTTTCTTT. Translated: CASSATANTEAFF.